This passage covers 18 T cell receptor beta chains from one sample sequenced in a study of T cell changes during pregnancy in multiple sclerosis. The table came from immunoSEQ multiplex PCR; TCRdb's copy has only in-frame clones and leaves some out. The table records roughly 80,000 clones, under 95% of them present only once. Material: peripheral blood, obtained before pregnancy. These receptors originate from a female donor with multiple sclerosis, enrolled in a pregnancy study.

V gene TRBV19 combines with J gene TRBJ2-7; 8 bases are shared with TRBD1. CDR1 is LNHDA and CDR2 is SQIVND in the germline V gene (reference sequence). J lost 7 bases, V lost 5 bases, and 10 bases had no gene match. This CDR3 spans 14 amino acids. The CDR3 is CASSLQTGVGEQYF. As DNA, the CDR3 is TGTGCCAGTAGTCTCCAGACAGGGGTAGGGGAGCAGTACTTC.

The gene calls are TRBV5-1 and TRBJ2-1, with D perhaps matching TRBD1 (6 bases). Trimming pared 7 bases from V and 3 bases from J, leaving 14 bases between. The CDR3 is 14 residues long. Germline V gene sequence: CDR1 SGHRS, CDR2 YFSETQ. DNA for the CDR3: TGCGCCAGCGGGAGTGGGGGCGACTACAATGAGCAGTTCTTC. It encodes CASGSGGDYNEQFF. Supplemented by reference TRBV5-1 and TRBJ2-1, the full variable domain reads KAGVTQTPRYLIKTRGQQVTLSCSPISGHRSVSWYQQTPGQGLQFLFEYFSETQRNKGNFPGRFSGRQFSNSRSEMNVSTLELGDSALYLCASGSGGDYNEQFFGPGTRLTVL.

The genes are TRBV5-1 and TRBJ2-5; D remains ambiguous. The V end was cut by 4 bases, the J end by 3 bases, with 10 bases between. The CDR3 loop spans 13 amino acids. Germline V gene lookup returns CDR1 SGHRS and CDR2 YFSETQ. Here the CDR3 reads CASSLQRKETQYF. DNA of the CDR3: TGCGCCAGCAGCCTGCAGAGGAAAGAGACCCAGTACTTC.

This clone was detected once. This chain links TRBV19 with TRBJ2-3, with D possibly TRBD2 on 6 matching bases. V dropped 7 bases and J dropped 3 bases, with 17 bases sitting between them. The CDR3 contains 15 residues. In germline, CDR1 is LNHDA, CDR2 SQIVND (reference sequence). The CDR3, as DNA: TGTGCCAGTAACTTTGGCTCGGGAGAGACAGATACGCAGTATTTT. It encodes CASNFGSGETDTQYF.

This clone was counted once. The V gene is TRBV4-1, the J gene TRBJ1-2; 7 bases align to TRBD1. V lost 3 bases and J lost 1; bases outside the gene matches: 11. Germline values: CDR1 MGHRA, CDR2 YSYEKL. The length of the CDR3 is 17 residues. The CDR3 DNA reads TGCGCCAGCAGCCAGGCACCGAGGGGGCGCGGTAACTATGGCTACACCTTC. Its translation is CASSQAPRGRGNYGYTF.

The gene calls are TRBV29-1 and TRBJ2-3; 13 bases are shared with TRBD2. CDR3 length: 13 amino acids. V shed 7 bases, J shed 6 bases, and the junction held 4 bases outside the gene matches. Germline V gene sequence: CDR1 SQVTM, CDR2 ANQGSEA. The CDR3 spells CSGTSGSGDTQYF. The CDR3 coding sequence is TGCAGCGGGACTAGCGGGAGTGGGGATACGCAGTATTTT.

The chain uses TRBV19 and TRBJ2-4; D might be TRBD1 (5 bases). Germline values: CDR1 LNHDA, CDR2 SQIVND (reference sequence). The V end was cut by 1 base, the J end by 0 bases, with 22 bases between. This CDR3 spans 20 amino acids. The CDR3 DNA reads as TGTGCCAGTAGTATAGCCGCCGTCGACAGTTTTGAACTAGCCAAAAACATTCAGTACTTC. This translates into CASSIAAVDSFELAKNIQYF. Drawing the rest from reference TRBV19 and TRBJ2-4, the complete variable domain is DGGITQSPKYLFRKEGQNVTLSCEQNLNHDAMYWYRQDPGQGLRLIYYSQIVNDFQKGDIAEGYSVSREKKESFPLTVTSAQKNPTAFYLCASSIAAVDSFELAKNIQYFGAGTRLSVL.

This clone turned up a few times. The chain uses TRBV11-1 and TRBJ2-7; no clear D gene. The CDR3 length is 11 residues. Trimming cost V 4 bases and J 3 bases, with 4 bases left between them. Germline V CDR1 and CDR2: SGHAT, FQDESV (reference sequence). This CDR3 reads CASSSYYEQYF. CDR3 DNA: TGTGCCAGCAGCTCGTACTACGAGCAGTACTTC.

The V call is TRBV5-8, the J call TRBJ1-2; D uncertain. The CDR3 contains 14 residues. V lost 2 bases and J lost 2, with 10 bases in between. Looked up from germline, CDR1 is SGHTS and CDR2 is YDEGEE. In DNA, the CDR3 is TGTGCCAGCAGCTTCGGAGGGATCAACTATGGCTACACCTTC. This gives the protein CASSFGGINYGYTF.

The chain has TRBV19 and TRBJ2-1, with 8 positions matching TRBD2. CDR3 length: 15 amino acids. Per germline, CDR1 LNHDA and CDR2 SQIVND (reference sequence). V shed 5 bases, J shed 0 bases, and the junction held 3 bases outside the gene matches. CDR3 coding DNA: TGTGCCAGTAGTGCAACTAGCGGCTCCTACAATGAGCAGTTCTTC. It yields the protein CASSATSGSYNEQFF.

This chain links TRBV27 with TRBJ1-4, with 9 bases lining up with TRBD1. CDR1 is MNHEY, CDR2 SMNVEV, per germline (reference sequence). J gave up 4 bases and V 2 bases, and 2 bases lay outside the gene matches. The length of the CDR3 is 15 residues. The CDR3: CASSLRDRVNEKLFF. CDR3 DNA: TGTGCCAGCAGTTTACGGGACAGGGTTAATGAAAAACTGTTTTTT.

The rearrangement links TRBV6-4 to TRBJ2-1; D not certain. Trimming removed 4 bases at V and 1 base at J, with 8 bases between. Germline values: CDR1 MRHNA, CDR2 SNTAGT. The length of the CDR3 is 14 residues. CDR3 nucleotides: TGTGCCAGCAGTGTCTACGCTTCCTACAATGAGCAGTTCTTC. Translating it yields CASSVYASYNEQFF.

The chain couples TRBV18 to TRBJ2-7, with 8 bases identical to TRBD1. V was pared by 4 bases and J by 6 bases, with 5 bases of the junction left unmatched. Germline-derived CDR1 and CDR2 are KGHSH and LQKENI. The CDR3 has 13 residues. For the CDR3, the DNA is TGTGCCAGCTCACTCGGACAGGGCGGCGAGCAGTACTTC. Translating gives CASSLGQGGEQYF.

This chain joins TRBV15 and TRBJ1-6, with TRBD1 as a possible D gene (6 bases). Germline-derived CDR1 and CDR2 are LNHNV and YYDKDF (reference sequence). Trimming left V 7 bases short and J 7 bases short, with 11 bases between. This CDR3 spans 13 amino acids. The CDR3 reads CATNQGKNSPLHF. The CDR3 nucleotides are TGTGCCACCAACCAGGGGAAAAATTCACCCCTCCACTTT.

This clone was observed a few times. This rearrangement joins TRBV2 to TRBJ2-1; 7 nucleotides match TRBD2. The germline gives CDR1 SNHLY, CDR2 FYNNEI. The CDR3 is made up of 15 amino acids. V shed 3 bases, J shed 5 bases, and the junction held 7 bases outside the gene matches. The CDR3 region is CASSEVGGRHNEQFF. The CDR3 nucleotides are TGTGCCAGCAGTGAGGTGGGAGGGCGCCACAATGAGCAGTTCTTC.

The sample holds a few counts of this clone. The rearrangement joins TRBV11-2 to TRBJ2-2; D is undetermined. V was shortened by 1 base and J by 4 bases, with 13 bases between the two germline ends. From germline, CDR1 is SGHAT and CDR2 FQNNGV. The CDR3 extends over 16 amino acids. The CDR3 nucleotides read TGTGCCAGCAGCTTAGTCAGCAGCTCGGGCACCGGGGAGCTGTTTTTT. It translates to CASSLVSSSGTGELFF.

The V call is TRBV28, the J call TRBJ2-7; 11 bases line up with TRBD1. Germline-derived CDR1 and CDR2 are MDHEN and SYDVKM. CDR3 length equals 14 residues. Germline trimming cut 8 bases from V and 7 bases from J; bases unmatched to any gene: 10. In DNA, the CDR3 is TGTGCCAGCTGGACAGGGGGCGCAGTAGGGGAGCAGTACTTC. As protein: CASWTGGAVGEQYF.

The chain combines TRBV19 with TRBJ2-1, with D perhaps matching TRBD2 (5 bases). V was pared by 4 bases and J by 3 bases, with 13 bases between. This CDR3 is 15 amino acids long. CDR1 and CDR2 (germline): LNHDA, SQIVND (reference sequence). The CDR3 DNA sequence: TGTGCCAGTAGTACCCCCAGGACTGACTACAATGAGCAGTTCTTC. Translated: CASSTPRTDYNEQFF.